These T cell receptor beta chains were read from a single sample in a study of cytotoxic CD8 clonotypes in ibrutinib-treated CLL. Data came from immunoSEQ multiplex PCR; TCRdb stores just in-frame clones and leaves some out. Among some 310,000 clones listed, about 77% were seen once. Source: PBMCs, taken before ibrutinib treatment. These receptors were taken from a human donor with chronic lymphocytic leukemia. Each CDR3 is given with its conserved first and last residue. Each record gives: D gene, V gene, clone size, J gene, CDR3 protein, CDR3 DNA. A D gene is named only where the DNA matches it firmly. For some rows the clone size is stated as once, few or many, or as a class when expanded; others skip it.

D: TRBD2
V: TRBV9
size: NA
J: TRBJ2-7
CDR3: CASSVGEGSGYEQYF
DNA: TGTGCCAGCAGCGTAGGGGAGGGTTCGGGGTACGAGCAGTACTTC

D: NA
V: TRBV30
size: NA
J: TRBJ2-2
CDR3: CAWSLRSKLWGDGELFF
DNA: TGTGCCTGGAGTCTCAGATCGAAACTTTGGGGGGACGGGGAGCTGTTTTTT

D: NA
V: TRBV5-1
size: NA
J: TRBJ1-2
CDR3: CASTLEGNYGYTF
DNA: TGCGCCAGCACCCTCGAGGGGAACTATGGCTACACCTTC

D: NA
V: TRBV11-2
size: NA
J: TRBJ1-2
CDR3: CASSLGLPYGYTF
DNA: TGTGCCAGCAGCTTAGGACTACCCTATGGCTACACCTTC

D: NA
V: TRBV6-4
size: NA
J: TRBJ2-2
CDR3: CASSLTAPTGELFF
DNA: TGTGCCAGCAGCCTGACAGCCCCAACCGGGGAGCTGTTTTTT

D: TRBD2
V: TRBV5-1
size: NA
J: TRBJ2-1
CDR3: CASSLFVPSGSNEQFF
DNA: TGCGCCAGCAGCTTGTTTGTTCCTAGCGGGAGTAATGAGCAGTTCTTC

D: NA
V: TRBV7-9
size: many
J: TRBJ1-5
CDR3: CASRPTGSNQPQHF
DNA: TGTGCCAGCAGACCCACAGGTAGCAATCAGCCCCAGCATTTT

D: TRBD2
V: TRBV4-2
size: NA
J: TRBJ2-3
CDR3: CASSQARWTSGSTDTQYF
DNA: TGTGCCAGCAGCCAGGCCCGATGGACTAGCGGGAGCACAGATACGCAGTATTTT

D: NA
V: TRBV6-5
size: once
J: TRBJ1-5
CDR3: CASSYSITGGQPQHF
DNA: TGTGCCAGCAGTTACTCGATAACGGGTGGTCAGCCCCAGCATTTT

D: NA
V: TRBV28
size: NA
J: TRBJ2-1
CDR3: CASSPRLVSYNEQFF
DNA: TGTGCCAGCAGTCCCCGACTAGTCTCGTACAATGAGCAGTTCTTC

D: TRBD1
V: TRBV2
size: NA
J: TRBJ1-2
CDR3: CASSGTGGRYGYTF
DNA: TGTGCCAGCAGCGGGACAGGGGGGCGTTATGGCTACACCTTC

D: NA
V: TRBV27
size: NA
J: TRBJ2-5
CDR3: CASSFVVRETQYF
DNA: TGTGCCAGCAGTTTCGTCGTCCGGGAGACCCAGTACTTC

D: NA
V: TRBV25-1
size: NA
J: TRBJ2-5
CDR3: CASRDSEQETQYF
DNA: TGTGCCAGCAGGGACAGCGAACAAGAGACCCAGTACTTC

D: TRBD2
V: TRBV29-1
size: NA
J: TRBJ2-7
CDR3: CSVEDRLAASYEQYF
DNA: TGCAGCGTTGAAGATCGACTAGCGGCCTCCTACGAGCAGTACTTC

D: NA
V: TRBV28
size: NA
J: TRBJ1-1
CDR3: CASTEGGDTEAFF
DNA: TGTGCCAGCACCGAGGGGGGGGACACTGAAGCTTTCTTT

D: NA
V: TRBV4-3
size: NA
J: TRBJ2-3
CDR3: CASSQDSGVADTQYF
DNA: TGCGCCAGCAGCCAAGATTCGGGAGTGGCAGATACGCAGTATTTT

D: TRBD2
V: TRBV10-3
size: NA
J: TRBJ2-7
CDR3: CAISEPGGLLSSYEQYF
DNA: TGTGCCATCAGTGAGCCCGGGGGACTACTCAGCTCCTACGAGCAGTACTTC

D: TRBD2
V: TRBV15
size: NA
J: TRBJ2-1
CDR3: CATSSRKAGLEQFF
DNA: TGTGCCACCAGCAGTCGAAAAGCGGGACTTGAGCAGTTCTTC

D: NA
V: TRBV6-5
size: NA
J: TRBJ1-1
CDR3: CASRTGTVRTEAFF
DNA: TGTGCCAGCAGGACCGGGACGGTGCGCACTGAAGCTTTCTTT

D: NA
V: TRBV2
size: NA
J: TRBJ2-1
CDR3: CASNYYNEQFF
DNA: TGTGCCAGCAACTATTACAATGAGCAGTTCTTC

D: NA
V: TRBV29-1
size: NA
J: TRBJ1-1
CDR3: CSVNFRGGTEAFF
DNA: TGCAGCGTTAATTTCCGCGGGGGCACTGAAGCTTTCTTT

D: NA
V: TRBV9
size: once
J: TRBJ2-1
CDR3: CASSVTLYAGTATSRPYNEQFF
DNA: TGTGCCAGCAGCGTAACCTTATACGCCGGGACTGCCACTAGCCGCCCTTACAATGAGCAGTTCTTC

D: TRBD2
V: TRBV5-4
size: NA
J: TRBJ2-1
CDR3: CASSPGLAGGHIYNEQFF
DNA: TGTGCCAGCAGCCCGGGACTAGCGGGAGGGCACATCTACAATGAGCAGTTCTTC